The rows below give T cell receptor beta chains drawn from one sample of a study of response to subunit inactivated influenza vaccine. From the RT-PCR reads, TCRdb called clonotypes with MiXCR, one entry per CDR3 protein. This sample has around 160,000 distinct CDR3 sequences, with approximately 10% found just once. The sample here was non-naive T cells sorted from PBMCs, taken 40 to 50 days after vaccination. The receptor set was obtained from a man aged 45-65 years who received an inactivated influenza vaccine. Both conserved end residues are part of each CDR3. Each record gives: D gene, V gene, J gene, clone size, CDR3 DNA, CDR3 protein. D genes are given only for firm matches. Clone size appears in some rows only: once, few, many, or a class for an expanded clone.

-,TRBV14,TRBJ2-1,-,TGTGCCAGCAGCCCCCCGGGGGGCCGATCCTACAATGAGCAGTTCTTC,CASSPPGGRSYNEQFF
TRBD1,TRBV7-2,TRBJ2-1,few,TGTGCCAGCAGCTTAGGGACAGGGTCGGTCGGGGAGCAGTTCTTC,CASSLGTGSVGEQFF
TRBD1,TRBV7-2,TRBJ2-5,-,TGTGCCAGCAGCACACCGGGACAGGGGTTGGAGACCCAGTACTTC,CASSTPGQGLETQYF
-,TRBV6-1,TRBJ2-7,few,TGTGCCAGCAGTGCACGAAACAGTGTGTATCCGTACGAGCAGTACTTC,CASSARNSVYPYEQYF
-,TRBV5-1,TRBJ2-1,many,TGCGCCAGCAGCCTCAGAGAAGGTCAGGCGCAGTTCTTC,CASSLREGQAQFF
-,TRBV7-9,TRBJ2-7,-,TGTGCCAGCAGCTTATTTGCCGGCTACGAGCAGTACTTC,CASSLFAGYEQYF
-,TRBV20-1,TRBJ2-5,few,TGCAGTGCTAGAGAAGGATCTGAGACCCAGTACTTC,CSAREGSETQYF
TRBD2,TRBV20-1,TRBJ2-2,few,TGCAGTGCTCGGACTAGTCTGAGGGAGCTGTTTTTT,CSARTSLRELFF
TRBD2,TRBV4-3,TRBJ2-1,many,TGCGCCAGCAGCGGCGATGGGGGGGGCAATGAGCAGTTCTTC,CASSGDGGGNEQFF
-,TRBV12-3/TRBV12-4,TRBJ2-7,many,TGTGCCAGCAGCTACGTGCGGGATAGCGAGCAGTACTTC,CASSYVRDSEQYF
TRBD2,TRBV12-3/TRBV12-4,TRBJ2-2,many,TGTGCCAGCAGTTCGGGAGCGGGGTTTATCACCGGGGAGCTGTTTTTT,CASSSGAGFITGELFF
TRBD2,TRBV5-6,TRBJ2-1,-,TGTGCCAGCAGCCTACATAGCGGGGGGGCCTACAATGAGCAGTTCTTC,CASSLHSGGAYNEQFF
-,TRBV5-1,TRBJ2-1,few,TGCGCCAGCGCGCGCCTAGCGTCCTACAATGAGCAGTTCTTC,CASARLASYNEQFF
-,TRBV20-1,TRBJ1-1,few,TGCAGTGCTAGGCCCACGGACTGGGCTTTCTTT,CSARPTDWAFF
-,TRBV15,TRBJ2-7,many,TGTGCCACCAGCAGAGCACAGGGATTGGTCGAGCAGTACTTC,CATSRAQGLVEQYF
-,TRBV20-1,TRBJ2-1,many,TGCAGTGCTGTCCGGGACTGGAGAGACAATGAGCAGTTCTTC,CSAVRDWRDNEQFF
TRBD2,TRBV29-1,TRBJ2-2,few,TGCAGCGTGGTGACTAGCGGGGTACAGGGGGAGCTGTTTTTT,CSVVTSGVQGELFF
-,TRBV15,TRBJ1-6,few,TGTGCCACCAGCAGAGACCGGGAAAATTCACCCCTCCACTTT,CATSRDRENSPLHF
-,TRBV18,TRBJ2-5,many,TGTGCCAGCTCACCGATCCGAGAGACCCAGTACTTC,CASSPIRETQYF
-,TRBV3-1,TRBJ1-6,-,TGTGCCAGCAGCCAAGGAAGTGGCGGTTCACCCCTCCACTTT,CASSQGSGGSPLHF
-,TRBV7-2,TRBJ1-2,-,TGTGCCATCAGCAACGTCGGCTATGGCTACACCTTC,CAISNVGYGYTF
TRBD2,TRBV7-9,TRBJ2-1,few,TGTGCCAGCGGAGCGGGGGGGTTTTTGGGTGAGCAGTTCTTC,CASGAGGFLGEQFF
TRBD1,TRBV14,TRBJ2-5,-,TGTGCCAGCAGCCGAGACAGGGTGGAAGAGACCCAGTACTTC,CASSRDRVEETQYF
-,TRBV5-1,TRBJ2-3,-,TGCGCCAGCAGCTTGGGGTCTTCCCCAACGGATACGCAGTATTTT,CASSLGSSPTDTQYF
TRBD2,TRBV18,TRBJ2-1,-,TGTGCCAGCGCAAGACTAGCGGGAGGTTATAATGAGCAGTTCTTC,CASARLAGGYNEQFF
TRBD2,TRBV27,TRBJ2-1,-,TGTGCCACCAGGGGACTCGGGACTAGCTTTAAGGACTACAATGAGCAGTTCTTC,CATRGLGTSFKDYNEQFF
-,TRBV15,TRBJ2-1,few,TGTGCCACCAGCAGACCTACAGGATTCTCCTACAATGAGCAGTTCTTC,CATSRPTGFSYNEQFF
TRBD2,TRBV28,TRBJ2-7,-,TGTGCCAGCAGTTTATTCGGCCTAGCGGTCTTCTACGAGCAGTACTTC,CASSLFGLAVFYEQYF
-,TRBV2,TRBJ2-3,few,TGTGCCAGCAGGGTCGGGACACCTAGCACAGATACGCAGTATTTT,CASRVGTPSTDTQYF
-,TRBV12-3/TRBV12-4,TRBJ1-6,-,TGTGCCAGCAGTTCTCACGGGAGCTCCTATAATTCACCCCTCCACTTT,CASSSHGSSYNSPLHF
-,TRBV6-5,TRBJ1-2,-,TGTGCCAGCAGTTACTCGACAGCTTTTAACTATGGCTACACCTTC,CASSYSTAFNYGYTF
TRBD1,TRBV7-2,TRBJ2-5,-,TGTGCCAGCAGCTACCAGACAGGGGGGGAGACCCAGTACTTC,CASSYQTGGETQYF
-,TRBV5-6,TRBJ2-7,few,TGTGCCAGCAGCTTGCCGAGGGCTCCTAATCACGAGCAGTACTTC,CASSLPRAPNHEQYF
-,TRBV7-8,TRBJ2-2,many,TGTGCCAGCAGCTTAATCGGCGGCCCTAACACCGGGGAGCTGTTTTTT,CASSLIGGPNTGELFF
-,TRBV6-1,TRBJ1-6,few,TGTGCCGGAACCGGGACACCTAATTCACCCCTCCACTTT,CAGTGTPNSPLHF
-,TRBV20-1,TRBJ2-3,few,TGCAGTGCTGAGACATATACGCAGTATTTT,CSAETYTQYF
-,TRBV7-9,TRBJ1-5,-,TGTGCCAGCAGCTTAGTTGGGGATAGCAATCAGCCCCAGCATTTT,CASSLVGDSNQPQHF
-,TRBV9,TRBJ2-1,-,TGTGCCAGCAGCGCTTTGGATGGCTCCTACAATGAGCAGTTCTTC,CASSALDGSYNEQFF
-,TRBV20-1,TRBJ1-1,-,TGCAGTGCTAGATGGAAGAACACTGAAGCTTTCTTT,CSARWKNTEAFF
-,TRBV5-6,TRBJ2-1,few,TGTGCCAGCAGCTTGGGACAGATAGGCCGGGAGCAGTTCTTC,CASSLGQIGREQFF
-,TRBV3-1,TRBJ1-3,few,TGTGCCAGCAGCCCCCGCGGGGGAGCTCGTGGAAACACCATATATTTT,CASSPRGGARGNTIYF
-,TRBV4-3,TRBJ2-3,-,TGCGCCAGCAGCCAAGATTGGCAGCTAGCGTTAGATACGCAGTATTTT,CASSQDWQLALDTQYF
TRBD2,TRBV28,TRBJ2-5,few,TGTGCCAGCAGTTTATGGCGCGGGGGGGCCCCGAGACCCAGTGGCCCCTACTTC,CASSLWRGGAPRPSGPYF
-,TRBV12-3/TRBV12-4,TRBJ2-3,few,TGTGCCAGCAGTTCGGAAGGGACTAGCACAGATACGCAGTATTTT,CASSSEGTSTDTQYF
-,TRBV5-6,TRBJ2-1,-,TGTGCCAGCAGCCTGGGGCTAGGCAATGAGCAGTTCTTC,CASSLGLGNEQFF
-,TRBV4-2,TRBJ2-7,many,TGTGCCAGCAGGGAAGGGGACGAGCAGTACTTC,CASREGDEQYF
TRBD1,TRBV6-2/TRBV6-3,TRBJ2-3,-,TGTGCCAGCAGCCCTCGACAGGGGAGAGATACGCAGTATTTT,CASSPRQGRDTQYF